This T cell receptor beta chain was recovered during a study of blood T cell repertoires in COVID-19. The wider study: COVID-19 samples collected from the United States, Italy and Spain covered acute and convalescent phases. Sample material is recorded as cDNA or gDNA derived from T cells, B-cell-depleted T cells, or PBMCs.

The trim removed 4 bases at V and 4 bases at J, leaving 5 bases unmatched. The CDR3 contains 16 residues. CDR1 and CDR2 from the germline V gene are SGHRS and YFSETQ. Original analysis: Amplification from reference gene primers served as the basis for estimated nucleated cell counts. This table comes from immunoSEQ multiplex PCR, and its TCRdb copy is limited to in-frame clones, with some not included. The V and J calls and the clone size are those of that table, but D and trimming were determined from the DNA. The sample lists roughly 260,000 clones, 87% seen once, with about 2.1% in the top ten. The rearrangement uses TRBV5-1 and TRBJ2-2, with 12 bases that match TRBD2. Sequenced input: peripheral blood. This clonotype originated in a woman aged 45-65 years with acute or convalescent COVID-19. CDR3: CASSGGLAGSTGELFF. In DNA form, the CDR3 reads TGCGCCAGCAGCGGCGGACTAGCGGGGAGCACCGGGGAGCTGTTTTTT.